The 25 T cell receptor beta chains presented below share a single source sample, sequenced in a study of T cells in localized non-small cell lung cancer. The table came from immunoSEQ multiplex PCR; TCRdb's copy has only in-frame clones and leaves some out. The table includes under 50,000 clones, around 86% detected once. The sequencing used peripheral blood mononuclear cells, collected before any cancer treatment. The receptors here all came from a man between 40 and 75 years old with stage III lung adenocarcinoma.

This chain joins TRBV18 and TRBJ1-1; the D gene is possibly TRBD1 (5 bases). The germline V gene has CDR1 KGHSH and CDR2 LQKENI. Trimming shortened V by 1 base and J by 1 base, and 10 bases separated the two germline ends. The CDR3 is 15 residues long. The chain's CDR3 is CASSPRRDGNTEAFF. As DNA, the CDR3 is TGTGCCAGCTCACCACGAAGGGACGGGAACACTGAAGCTTTCTTT.

The chain couples TRBV27 to TRBJ1-6; possible D gene TRBD1, 6 bases. The CDR3 extends over 14 amino acids. V lost 6 bases and J lost 9, with 15 bases in between. Germline V lookup: CDR1 MNHEY, CDR2 SMNVEV (reference sequence). CDR3 sequence: CASREGGGGSPLHF. In DNA, the CDR3 is TGTGCCAGCAGGGAGGGGGGGGGAGGTTCACCCCTCCACTTT.

The chain joins TRBV6-6 to TRBJ1-5, with D tentatively TRBD1 (6 bases). Germline V gene data show CDR1 as MNHNY and CDR2 as SVGAGI (reference sequence). The CDR3 loop spans 15 amino acids. V lost 6 bases and J 1 base, leaving 13 bases between the germline ends. The CDR3 nucleotides read TGTGCCAGCAGAAGGGGGACCTTCAGCAATCAGCCCCAGCATTTT. It codes for CASRRGTFSNQPQHF.

The rearrangement links TRBV12-5 to TRBJ2-2; 12 nucleotides line up with TRBD2. The CDR3 has 18 residues. Trimming at V came to 4 bases and at J to 3 bases, leaving 9 bases not matched to a gene. The germline V gene has CDR1 LGHNT and CDR2 FRNRAP. The CDR3 DNA sequence: TGTGCTAGTGGTTCCGGACTAGCGGGGTTACTTGACACCGGGGAGCTGTTTTTT. Its translation is CASGSGLAGLLDTGELFF. Drawing the rest from reference TRBV12-5 and TRBJ2-2, the complete variable domain is DARVTQTPRHKVTEMGQEVTMRCQPILGHNTVFWYRQTMMQGLELLAYFRNRAPLDDSGMPKDRFSAEMPDATLATLKIQPSEPRDSAVYFCASGSGLAGLLDTGELFFGEGSRLTVL.

The chain joins TRBV6-6 to TRBJ1-3, with D perhaps matching TRBD1 (6 bases). The CDR3 is 16 residues long. Trimming shortened V by 6 bases and J by 0 bases, and 15 bases separated the two germline ends. From germline, CDR1 is MNHNY and CDR2 SVGAGI (reference sequence). The CDR3 is CASSHGIQGSGNTIYF. As DNA, the CDR3 is TGTGCCAGCAGCCACGGGATACAGGGCTCTGGAAACACCATATATTTT.

This sequence joins TRBV5-1 and TRBJ2-7; 11 bases fit TRBD2. This CDR3 has 16 residues. Germline-derived CDR1 and CDR2 are SGHRS and YFSETQ. The junction had 4 bases not matched to a gene; V was cut back by 0 bases and J by 2 bases. In DNA form, the CDR3 reads TGCGCCAGCAGCTTGGGACTAGCGGGGTCGACCTACGAGCAGTACTTC. Protein: CASSLGLAGSTYEQYF. Together with reference TRBV5-1 and TRBJ2-7, the CDR3 gives the full variable domain: KAGVTQTPRYLIKTRGQQVTLSCSPISGHRSVSWYQQTPGQGLQFLFEYFSETQRNKGNFPGRFSGRQFSNSRSEMNVSTLELGDSALYLCASSLGLAGSTYEQYFGPGTRLTVT.

The chain uses TRBV11-2 and TRBJ2-7; 11 bases map to TRBD2. The CDR3 loop spans 15 amino acids. The germline CDR1 and CDR2 sequences are SGHAT and FQNNGV. V was pared by 1 base and J by 4 bases, with 3 bases of the junction left unmatched. The CDR3 protein is CASSLGSSGGYEQYF. CDR3 in DNA: TGTGCCAGCAGCTTAGGTTCTAGCGGGGGGTACGAGCAGTACTTC.

This clone was counted a few times. The CDR3 here is CASSTGQGGYGYTF. The CDR3 DNA reads as TGTGCCAGTAGCACCGGACAGGGAGGCTATGGCTACACCTTC. This rearrangement joins TRBV19 to TRBJ1-2; 8 positions agree with TRBD1. V lost 6 bases to trimming and J lost 4 bases; unmatched junction nucleotides: 7. CDR3 length equals 14 residues. CDR1 is LNHDA and CDR2 is SQIVND in the germline V gene (reference sequence).

The chain uses TRBV6-4 and TRBJ2-1; the D call may be TRBD1 or TRBD2 (5 bases each). The CDR3 has 14 residues. Trimming took 0 bases from V and 6 from J, leaving 9 bases between them. CDR1 and CDR2 from the germline V gene are MRHNA and SNTAGT. The CDR3 DNA sequence: TGTGCCAGCAGTGACTCAGGGGAGACCAATGAGCAGTTCTTC. Translating it yields CASSDSGETNEQFF.

The sample holds one count of this clone. V gene TRBV9 combines with J gene TRBJ2-3; D gene ambiguous. The CDR3 is 15 amino acids. Germline CDR1 reads SGDLS; CDR2 reads YYNGEE. V was pared by 2 bases and J by 3 bases, with 13 bases between. The CDR3 DNA is TGTGCCAGCAGCGTTCGCCCGCGAGAAACAGATACGCAGTATTTT. Protein sequence: CASSVRPRETDTQYF.

This rearrangement joins TRBV7-2 to TRBJ2-7; a possible D gene is TRBD2 (5 bases). CDR3 length equals 13 residues. V shed 0 bases and J shed 5 bases, with 8 bases lying between them. CDR1 and CDR2 from the germline V gene are SGHTA and FQGNSA. The CDR3, as DNA: TGTGCCAGCAGCTTAGCGCCCGGGGACGAGCAGTACTTC. Protein sequence: CASSLAPGDEQYF.

The rearrangement uses TRBV19 and TRBJ1-5; tentative D call: TRBD1 (6 bases). CDR1 and CDR2 from the germline V gene are LNHDA and SQIVND (reference sequence). The CDR3 runs 13 residues. The ends were cut back, 4 bases at V and 8 bases at J, with 12 bases in the middle. CDR3 sequence (DNA): TGTGCCAGTAGTAGCCTGTCAGGGGAGCCCCAGCATTTT. Its protein is CASSSLSGEPQHF.

The chain has TRBV5-1 and TRBJ2-5; weak D call: TRBD1 (5 bases). The CDR3 is made up of 12 amino acids. Germline values: CDR1 SGHRS, CDR2 YFSETQ. V dropped 5 bases and J dropped 5 bases, with 10 bases sitting between them. CDR3 sequence (DNA): TGCGCCAGCAGTTTTGGGGCGGAGACCCAGTACTTC. This translates into CASSFGAETQYF.

The CDR3 sequence: CASSAGKGGLYGYTF. Here the CDR3 DNA reads TGTGCCAGCAGTGCGGGGAAAGGGGGCCTCTATGGCTACACCTTC. The rearrangement joins TRBV6-1 to TRBJ1-2; 7 bases agree with TRBD1. Looked up from germline, CDR1 is MNHNS and CDR2 is SASEGT. Trimming cost V 4 bases and J 4 bases; bases outside gene matches: 9. This CDR3 has 15 amino acids.

The V call is TRBV27, the J call TRBJ1-6; D unresolved. The germline V and J ends were trimmed by 6 bases and 9 bases, with 21 bases remaining between them. The germline CDR1 and CDR2 sequences are MNHEY and SMNVEV (reference sequence). The CDR3 runs 16 residues. In DNA, the CDR3 is TGTGCCAGCAGCCCGTTGCGGCCGAGTAACGTTTCACCCCTCCACTTT. Translating gives CASSPLRPSNVSPLHF.

This clone was recorded once. The chain combines TRBV2 with TRBJ2-7; 9 bases are shared with TRBD1. After removal of 6 bases from V and 4 bases from J, the junction contained 10 bases not matched to a gene. Germline V gives CDR1 SNHLY, CDR2 FYNNEI. The CDR3 totals 15 residues. Written as DNA, the CDR3 is TGTGCCAGCAGCGGGGGGACAGGGTTGTTGTACGAGCAGTACTTC. Translation: CASSGGTGLLYEQYF.

The chain carries TRBV29-1 and TRBJ2-7, with D uncertain. The CDR3 loop spans 12 amino acids. Germline V gene data show CDR1 as SQVTM and CDR2 as ANQGSEA. Trimming shortened V by 5 bases and J by 0 bases, and 8 bases separated the two germline ends. CDR3 sequence (DNA): TGCAGCGTTTCGGTTAGCTCCTACGAGCAGTACTTC. This translates into CSVSVSSYEQYF.

The chain employs TRBV11-3 and TRBJ2-7; perhaps D is TRBD1 or TRBD2 (5 bases each). CDR3 size: 13 residues. Germline-derived CDR1 and CDR2 are SGHNT and YENEEA. V was trimmed by 6 bases and J by 6 bases, leaving 15 bases between them. CDR3 nucleotides: TGTGCCAGCAGATCCCTGGGGGTTTGCGAGCAGTACTTC. Amino acids: CASRSLGVCEQYF. Based on the CDR3 plus reference TRBV11-3 and TRBJ2-7, the full variable domain is EAGVVQSPRYKIIEKKQPVAFWCNPISGHNTLYWYLQNLGQGPELLIRYENEEAVDDSQLPKDRFSAERLKGVDSTLKIQPAELGDSAVYLCASRSLGVCEQYFGPGTRLTVT.

This clone was picked up many times. The V call is TRBV7-9, the J call TRBJ2-1, with a possible D match to TRBD2 (6 bases). The CDR3 length is 15 residues. V shed 7 bases and J shed 4 bases, with 17 bases lying between them. CDR1 SEHNR and CDR2 FQNEAQ come from the germline V gene (reference sequence). CDR3 sequence (DNA): TGTGCCAGCATAGGCGGGGACTCCGGATACAATGAGCAGTTCTTC. This sequence encodes CASIGGDSGYNEQFF.

This clone was seen a single time. The chain uses TRBV7-3 and TRBJ2-3; 13 bases are shared with TRBD2. The length of the CDR3 is 18 residues. CDR1 is SGHTA, CDR2 FQGTGA, per germline. J was trimmed by 2 bases and V by 0 bases; bases with no gene match: 5. The CDR3 coding sequence is TGTGCCAGCAGCTTAACGTTACTAGCGGGGGGGAACACAGATACGCAGTATTTT. The encoded protein is CASSLTLLAGGNTDTQYF.

The genes are TRBV7-4 and TRBJ1-2, with D unclear. With 3 bases removed from V and 8 bases from J, the gap between germline ends came to 7 bases. Germline V gene lookup returns CDR1 SGHVT and CDR2 SQSDAQ. This CDR3 contains 11 residues. CDR3 DNA: TGTGCCAGCAGCTTTGACAAAGGCTACACCTTC. This encodes CASSFDKGYTF.

The rearrangement uses TRBV15 and TRBJ1-4; weak D call: TRBD1 (6 bases). Germline CDR1 LNHNV, CDR2 YYDKDF (reference sequence). This CDR3 spans 15 amino acids. V dropped 1 base and J dropped 8 bases, with 14 bases sitting between them. The CDR3 spells CATSRGAGAGEKLFF. The CDR3 region has the DNA TGTGCCACCAGCAGAGGGGCAGGGGCGGGGGAAAAACTGTTTTTT.

The chain uses TRBV19 and TRBJ1-2; tentative D call: TRBD1 (5 bases). The V gene lost 6 bases and the J gene lost 4 bases, with 9 bases spanning the gap. Germline V lookup: CDR1 LNHDA, CDR2 SQIVND (reference sequence). This CDR3 contains 12 residues. The CDR3 DNA sequence: TGTGCCAGTAGCCAGGGCGGCTATGGCTACACCTTC. The encoded protein is CASSQGGYGYTF.

The V call is TRBV5-1, the J call TRBJ1-6, with D tentatively TRBD1 (6 bases). V shed 3 bases and J shed 10 bases, with 14 bases lying between them. Germline V gene lookup returns CDR1 SGHRS and CDR2 YFSETQ. There are 14 residues in the CDR3. The CDR3 region has the DNA TGCGCCAGCAGCTCACAGGGATATGTATCACCCCTCCACTTT. This encodes CASSSQGYVSPLHF. The full variable domain, with the rest looked up from reference TRBV5-1 and TRBJ1-6, is KAGVTQTPRYLIKTRGQQVTLSCSPISGHRSVSWYQQTPGQGLQFLFEYFSETQRNKGNFPGRFSGRQFSNSRSEMNVSTLELGDSALYLCASSSQGYVSPLHFGNGTRLTVT.

This clone was counted between two and nine times. The gene calls are TRBV11-2 and TRBJ2-2; 7 positions match TRBD1. This CDR3 comprises 16 residues. The V gene end was trimmed by 5 bases and the J gene end by 1 base; junction bases not matched to a gene: 7. CDR1 is SGHAT and CDR2 is FQNNGV in the germline V gene. Here the CDR3 reads CASSQYSGGNTGELFF. The CDR3 DNA is TGTGCCAGCAGCCAGTACTCAGGGGGGAACACCGGGGAGCTGTTTTTT.